The 18 T cell receptor beta chains listed next were all sequenced from one sample in a study of T cell repertoires in cytomegalovirus infection. These receptors are not linked to any known antigen. MiXCR, run by TCRdb on the reads, gives a single entry per CDR3 protein. The data show roughly 990,000 distinct CDR3 sequences, about a third seen once. The starting material was cultured CD8+ T cells from PBMCs, obtained from culture after CMV antigen stimulation. The receptors stem from a human donor in good health (CMV status not recorded). Some clones in this sample may be carry-over from other donors' samples.

This clonotype was counted a few times. The rearrangement joins TRBV10-3 to TRBJ1-3, with D uncertain. Germline V gives CDR1 ENHRY, CDR2 SYGVKD. V shed 6 bases and J shed 2 bases, with 14 bases lying between them. This CDR3 is 15 amino acids long. This CDR3 is CAIRIPLGPGNTIYF. CDR3 nucleotide sequence: TGTGCCATCAGAATCCCCCTAGGACCTGGAAACACCATATATTTT.

The rearrangement uses TRBV6-8 and TRBJ1-6; D is undetermined. Germline loops: CDR1 MNHGY, CDR2 SAAAGT. The CDR3 spans 15 residues. V lost 1 base and J 7 bases, leaving 11 bases between the germline ends. The CDR3 DNA is TGTGCCAGCAGTTACTTTCCGAACGAGAATTCACCCCTCCACTTT. Its translation: CASSYFPNENSPLHF.

The rearrangement uses TRBV6-2 or TRBV6-3 and TRBJ2-3; D unclear. The CDR3 consists of 12 residues. Trimming took off 2 bases at V and 4 bases at J, with 4 bases between the two ends. CDR1 is MNHEY and CDR2 is SVGEGT in the germline V gene. The CDR3 DNA reads TGTGCCAGCAGTTACCAAGCAGATACGCAGTATTTT. This sequence encodes CASSYQADTQYF.

A remark on this clonotype: With a much larger clone just one base away, this may be a read error. This sequence joins TRBV7-2 and TRBJ1-1; D is unclear. Trimming removed 2 bases from V and 3 bases from J, with 13 bases in between. Germline values: CDR1 SGHTA, CDR2 FQGNSA. CDR3 size: 15 residues. DNA of the CDR3: TGTGCCAGCAGCTTACCTTCCCCGGGGTACACTGAAGCTTTCTTT. Its translation: CASSLPSPGYTEAFF.

The rearrangement uses TRBV27 and TRBJ2-1; 7 nucleotides match TRBD1. This CDR3 is 16 amino acids long. In germline, CDR1 is MNHEY, CDR2 SMNVEV (reference sequence). V gave up 5 bases and J gave up 0 bases; unmatched junction bases: 7. The CDR3 region has the DNA TGTGCCAGCAGTCCGACAGGGATAAACTCCTACAATGAGCAGTTCTTC. Its protein is CASSPTGINSYNEQFF.

This clonotype came up a few times. The rearrangement uses TRBV12-3 or TRBV12-4 and TRBJ2-1; 9 nucleotides line up with TRBD2. The CDR3 contains 15 residues. The ends lost 8 bases at V and 8 bases at J; junction bases unmatched: 13. The CDR3 here is CASGGGAGGPYEQFF. The DNA for the CDR3 is TGTGCCAGCGGGGGAGGGGCGGGGGGGCCCTATGAGCAGTTCTTC.

Of note for this clonotype: A much more abundant neighbour one base away suggests this may be a read error. V gene TRBV7-9 combines with J gene TRBJ1-2; D is unresolved. V lost 1 base, J lost 8 bases, and 2 bases lay in between. CDR1 SEHNR and CDR2 FQNEAQ come from the germline V gene (reference sequence). The CDR3 runs 10 residues. This chain's CDR3 is CASSLEGYTF. CDR3 DNA: TGTGCCAGCAGCTTAGAGGGCTACACCTTC. Looking up the rest from reference TRBV7-9 and TRBJ1-2 gives the full variable domain: DTGVSQNPRHKITKRGQNVTFRCDPISEHNRLYWYRQTLGQGPEFLTYFQNEAQLEKSRLLSDRFSAERPKGSFSTLEIQRTEQGDSAMYLCASSLEGYTFGSGTRLTVV.

As DNA, the CDR3 is TGTGCCTGCAACTCGGGACTAGCGGGGGGCCACGGTGAGCAGTTCTTC. This encodes CACNSGLAGGHGEQFF. This rearrangement joins TRBV11-2 to TRBJ2-1, with TRBD2 identical over 15 bases. Germline loops: CDR1 SGHAT, CDR2 FQNNGV. This CDR3 spans 16 amino acids. V lost 11 bases, J lost 9 bases, and 14 bases stayed unmatched.

This clonotype was observed a handful of times. This rearrangement joins TRBV7-2 to TRBJ1-2; 8 nucleotides align to TRBD1. CDR3 length: 15 residues. Unmatched junction bases numbered 7, after V lost 4 bases and J lost 3 bases. Germline lookup yields CDR1 SGHTA and CDR2 FQGNSA. The CDR3 DNA follows: TGTGCCAGCAGCTCCTCAGGGGGCGCCGACTATGGCTACACCTTC. This encodes CASSSSGGADYGYTF.

The chain links TRBV19 to TRBJ2-1, with 9 bases lining up with TRBD2. The V gene end was trimmed by 1 base and the J gene end by 7 bases; junction bases not matched to a gene: 11. Germline V gives CDR1 LNHDA, CDR2 SQIVND (reference sequence). The CDR3 extends over 17 amino acids. CDR3 loop: CASSIALLAGGQNEQFF. In nucleotides, the CDR3 is TGTGCCAGTAGTATAGCCTTGCTGGCGGGGGGGCAAAATGAGCAGTTCTTC.

This clonotype was counted at least ten times. This chain links TRBV7-6 with TRBJ2-5; D gene uncertain. CDR3 length equals 12 residues. Looked up from germline, CDR1 is SGHVS and CDR2 is FNYEAQ. The V gene lost 3 bases and the J gene lost 3 bases, with 5 bases spanning the gap. This chain's CDR3 is CASSFGEETQYF. CDR3 coding DNA: TGTGCCAGCAGCTTTGGGGAAGAGACCCAGTACTTC.

This clonotype was recorded a few times. The rearrangement links TRBV12-3 or TRBV12-4 to TRBJ2-1; 9 bases map to TRBD2. V shed 3 bases, J shed 6 bases, and the junction held 6 bases outside the gene matches. The CDR3 length is 15 residues. This chain's CDR3 is CASSFVAGAGNEQFF. The CDR3 coding sequence is TGTGCCAGCAGTTTCGTAGCGGGGGCTGGCAATGAGCAGTTCTTC.

The chain links TRBV6-2 or TRBV6-3 to TRBJ2-1, with TRBD2 identical over 11 bases. The CDR3 runs 16 residues. Germline lookup yields CDR1 MNHEY and CDR2 SVGEGT. The V and J ends lost 2 bases and 8 bases, in that order; junction bases with no gene match: 8. The CDR3 region is CASSYPTSGVGHEQFF. The CDR3 DNA is TGTGCCAGCAGTTACCCGACTAGCGGGGTAGGACATGAGCAGTTCTTC.

The DNA for the CDR3 is TGTGCCAGCAGCTTAGAGGCAGGGATAAAGTTATCGCCAGGCTATGGCTACACCTTC. It translates to CASSLEAGIKLSPGYGYTF. V and J are TRBV7-6 and TRBJ1-2; TRBD1 might be the D (5 bases). V was pared by 1 base and J by 4 bases, with 25 bases between. This CDR3 comprises 19 residues. Per the germline V gene, CDR1 is SGHVS and CDR2 is FNYEAQ. The full variable domain, in which reference TRBV7-6 and TRBJ1-2 provide the parts outside the CDR3, is GAGVSQSPRYKVTKRGQDVALRCDPISGHVSLYWYRQALGQGPEFLTYFNYEAQQDKSGLPNDRFSAERPEGSISTLTIQRTEQRDSAMYRCASSLEAGIKLSPGYGYTFGSGTRLTVV.

This clonotype occurred a few times. The genes are TRBV7-6 and TRBJ2-3; D uncertain. The length of the CDR3 is 12 residues. Between the trimmed V and J ends, which lost 1 base and 13 bases, there was a span of 12 bases. Germline V CDR1 and CDR2: SGHVS, FNYEAQ. The CDR3 region is CASSLDPVIEYF. The CDR3 DNA is TGTGCCAGCAGCTTAGACCCAGTGATAGAGTATTTT.

V gene TRBV19 combines with J gene TRBJ2-7, with D perhaps TRBD2 (6 bases). The CDR3 length is 15 residues. The germline CDR1 and CDR2 sequences are LNHDA and SQIVND (reference sequence). Trimming removed 5 bases at V and 7 bases at J, with 21 bases between. The CDR3 region has the DNA TGTGCCAGTAGTCCCTTTGGAGGGACGGTCCGGGAGCAGTACTTC. Its translation is CASSPFGGTVREQYF.

V is TRBV5-5 and J is TRBJ2-7, with D possibly matching TRBD1 (6 bases). The V end was cut by 0 bases, the J end by 0 bases, with 22 bases between. Germline values: CDR1 SGHKS, CDR2 YYEKEE (reference sequence). The CDR3 is made up of 19 amino acids. CDR3 bases: TGTGCCAGCAGCTTGGCTGGGGACATAAGACAGGCGCCCTCCTACGAGCAGTACTTC. Translation gives CASSLAGDIRQAPSYEQYF.

This clonotype came up once. Given a much more abundant clone one base away, this may be a read error. CDR3 DNA sequence: TGTGCCAGCAGCTCCCGGACAGCTTCCTACGAGCAGCACTTC. It is translated as CASSSRTASYEQHF. The chain has TRBV7-6 and TRBJ2-7, with D maybe TRBD1 (6 bases). The CDR3 consists of 14 residues. The germline gives CDR1 SGHVS, CDR2 FNYEAQ.